This record looks at one T cell receptor beta chain sequence and its context. This sample stems from a study of shared clonotypes between healthy human individuals. Donors, without exception, were Caucasian adults residing in Nashville, Tennessee. This table comes from immunoSEQ multiplex PCR, and its TCRdb copy is limited to in-frame clones, with some not included. The table has millions of clones, 90% to 95% seen once. The CDR3 has 12 residues. V gave up 2 bases and J gave up 1 base, with 2 bases separating them. Germline CDR1 is SNHLY and CDR2 is FYNNEI. The sequencing input was naive CD4+ T cells sorted from blood. Documented subset: CD45RA+ positively selected. The V and J genes are TRBV2 and TRBJ1-2; D not certain. The clonotype comes from a man younger than 35 in good health. In DNA, the CDR3 is TGTGCCAGCAGTGAAAATAACTATGGCTACACCTTC. Translation gives CASSENNYGYTF.